These 27 T cell receptor beta chains were sequenced from one sample in a study of early T cells in non-severe SARS-CoV-2 infection listed by TCRdb under 2021. Receptor libraries were prepared by 5' RACE. The instrument given in TCRdb is NextSeq 500. TCRdb's own reprocessing of the public reads used fastp at Q25 and MiXCR and kept productive beta chains. Rows with a matching CDR3 protein are joined into one entry that keeps the most common DNA and genes. For this sample there are some 35,000 distinct CDR3 sequences; less than 7.5% appear just once. The ten largest account for around 25% of the sample. Sequences were derived from whole blood, sampled at baseline. The receptors shown here come from an adult who was a healthcare worker with PCR-confirmed SARS-CoV-2 infection or an uninfected control (not recorded which).

This clonotype was observed a few times. V is TRBV6-5 and J is TRBJ1-6; D might be TRBD1 (5 bases). CDR1 and CDR2 from the germline V gene are MNHEY and SVGAGI. The CDR3 runs to 12 residues. V lost 8 bases to trimming and J lost 8 bases, with 10 bases between them. The CDR3 spells CASGRGYSPLHF. CDR3 sequence (DNA): TGTGCCAGCGGGAGGGGTTATTCACCCCTCCACTTT.

This clonotype was observed a few times. The chain recombines TRBV5-4 with TRBJ1-1; possibly TRBD1 for D (5 bases). The CDR3 is 13 residues long. CDR1 and CDR2 from the germline V gene are SGHNT and YYREEE (reference sequence). Trimming removed 6 bases from V and 1 base from J, with 10 bases in between. CDR3 in DNA: TGTGCCAGCACGGACGGACAGAACACTGAAGCTTTCTTT. As protein: CASTDGQNTEAFF.

As DNA, the CDR3 is TGTGCCAGCAGTTCGGGCCTGGCGGAGACCCAGTACTTC. It codes for CASSSGLAETQYF. V usage is TRBV12-3 or TRBV12-4 and J usage is TRBJ2-5; D not certain. V lost 4 bases to trimming and J lost 5 bases, with 11 bases between them. This CDR3 comprises 13 residues.

The chain uses TRBV20-1 and TRBJ2-1; possibly TRBD1 for D (5 bases). Per the germline V gene, CDR1 is DFQATT and CDR2 is SNEGSKA (reference sequence). The CDR3 covers 15 residues. Trimming shortened V by 4 bases and J by 9 bases, and 22 bases separated the two germline ends. The CDR3 DNA reads as TGCAGTGCTACGCCTCCGGCAGGGTCCGTCGGTGAGCAGTTCTTC. This sequence encodes CSATPPAGSVGEQFF.

There are a few counts of this clonotype. This chain links TRBV12-5 with TRBJ1-5, with 9 bases aligning to TRBD1. From germline, CDR1 is LGHNT and CDR2 FRNRAP. After removal of 3 bases from V and 9 bases from J, the junction contained 12 bases not matched to a gene. The CDR3 covers 16 residues. The CDR3 sequence is CASGFGDRANIGPQHF. The CDR3 DNA sequence: TGTGCTAGTGGTTTTGGGGACAGGGCCAATATCGGGCCCCAGCATTTT.

This clonotype was detected a few times. The chain carries TRBV19 and TRBJ2-1; D is ambiguous. Germline assignment: CDR1 LNHDA and CDR2 SQIVND (reference sequence). CDR3 size: 12 residues. Between the trimmed V and J ends, which lost 6 bases and 10 bases, there was a span of 13 bases. Written as DNA, the CDR3 is TGTGCCAGTAGCCGGGTCCTGGGAGAGCAGTTCTTC. It translates to CASSRVLGEQFF.

This clonotype was picked up many times. This chain connects TRBV29-1 to TRBJ1-3, with D possibly TRBD1 on 6 matching bases. The germline V and J ends were trimmed by 6 bases and 2 bases, with 17 bases remaining between them. The germline CDR1 and CDR2 sequences are SQVTM and ANQGSEA. The CDR3 is 15 residues long. The CDR3 DNA follows: TGCAGCGTCGCGGGACATTCGACGACTGGAAACACCATATATTTT. Amino acids: CSVAGHSTTGNTIYF.

The sample holds many counts of this clonotype. This sequence joins TRBV7-3 and TRBJ2-1; 7 bases match TRBD1. With V trimmed by 5 bases and J by 8 bases, 6 bases remained unmatched. CDR1 and CDR2 (germline): SGHTA, FQGTGA. The CDR3 contains 13 residues. This chain's CDR3 is CASSTYRGYEQFF. The CDR3 DNA is TGTGCCAGCAGCACCTACAGGGGATATGAGCAGTTCTTC.

There are many counts of this clonotype. The genes are TRBV7-9 and TRBJ1-4; no firm D call. CDR1 is SEHNR, CDR2 FQNEAQ, per germline (reference sequence). V was trimmed by 3 bases and J by 4 bases, leaving 9 bases between them. The CDR3 runs to 14 residues. The CDR3 is CASSLLTVNEKLFF. The CDR3 nucleotides read TGTGCCAGCAGCTTGCTGACGGTTAATGAAAAACTGTTTTTT.

This clonotype was detected only a few times. The genes are TRBV20-1 and TRBJ2-1; no clear D. The CDR3 sequence is 15 residues long. Germline V gives CDR1 DFQATT, CDR2 SNEGSKA (reference sequence). V shed 6 bases and J shed 0 bases, with 15 bases lying between them. CDR3 sequence: CSAPPPQLSYNEQFF. The CDR3 DNA sequence: TGCAGTGCACCTCCCCCACAACTCTCCTACAATGAGCAGTTCTTC.

This clonotype came up many times. The chain recombines TRBV10-3 with TRBJ1-2, with no clear D. Germline-derived CDR1 and CDR2 are ENHRY and SYGVKD. V lost 8 bases to trimming and J lost 2 bases, with 12 bases between them. The CDR3 runs to 13 residues. The CDR3 is CAISRTVNYGYTF. CDR3 bases: TGTGCCATCTCGCGGACGGTCAACTATGGCTACACCTTC.

This sequence joins TRBV29-1 and TRBJ1-1, with TRBD1 as a possible D gene (6 bases). Trimming shortened V by 6 bases and J by 3 bases, and 17 bases separated the two germline ends. This CDR3 spans 14 amino acids. CDR1 and CDR2 (germline): SQVTM, ANQGSEA. The CDR3 protein is CSVRLRGRHTEAFF. CDR3 bases: TGCAGCGTCCGGCTCAGGGGTAGGCACACTGAAGCTTTCTTT.

This clonotype has a handful of counts. This chain joins TRBV5-5 and TRBJ1-2; D possibly corresponds to TRBD1 (5 bases). V lost 2 bases and J 4 bases, leaving 9 bases between the germline ends. The CDR3 sequence is 13 residues long. CDR1 and CDR2 from the germline V gene are SGHKS and YYEKEE (reference sequence). The chain's CDR3 is CASSFDRIYGYTF. The CDR3 DNA is TGTGCCAGCAGCTTCGACAGAATCTATGGCTACACCTTC. The full variable domain, its missing parts supplied by reference TRBV5-5 and TRBJ1-2, is DAGVTQSPTHLIKTRGQQVTLRCSPISGHKSVSWYQQVLGQGPQFIFQYYEKEERGRGNFPDRFSARQFPNYSSELNVNALLLGDSALYLCASSFDRIYGYTFGSGTRLTVV.

V usage is TRBV5-4 and J usage is TRBJ2-2; 11 bases line up with TRBD2. The CDR3 is 17 amino acids. The germline V gene has CDR1 SGHNT and CDR2 YYREEE (reference sequence). J was trimmed by 0 bases and V by 0 bases; bases with no gene match: 1. The CDR3 spells CASSLGSGGANTGELFF. The CDR3 DNA sequence: TGTGCCAGCAGCTTGGGTAGCGGGGGGGCGAACACCGGGGAGCTGTTTTTT.

V usage is TRBV30 and J usage is TRBJ2-3; 7 nucleotides match TRBD2. V lost 0 bases to trimming and J lost 1 base; unmatched junction nucleotides: 10. The CDR3 spans 17 residues. From germline, CDR1 is GTSNPN and CDR2 SVGIG (reference sequence). The CDR3 DNA reads as TGTGCCTGGAGTGTAGCCGGAGCGGGGACGGGCACAGATACGCAGTATTTT. The encoded protein is CAWSVAGAGTGTDTQYF.

This rearrangement joins TRBV11-1 to TRBJ1-2; D gene unclear. This CDR3 comprises 16 residues. The V gene's germline CDR1 is SGHAT and CDR2 FQDESV (reference sequence). Between the trimmed V and J ends, which lost 4 bases and 2 bases, there was a span of 17 bases. CDR3 region: CASSSQLGPGNYGYTF. CDR3 DNA: TGTGCCAGCAGCTCGCAACTCGGACCTGGGAACTATGGCTACACCTTC.

There are many counts of this clonotype. V and J are TRBV28 and TRBJ1-5, with D uncertain. The CDR3 spans 15 residues. V dropped 5 bases and J dropped 4 bases, with 15 bases sitting between them. Germline CDR1 and CDR2: MDHEN and SYDVKM. This CDR3 is CASSPTRHINQPQHF. Written as DNA, the CDR3 is TGTGCCAGCAGTCCGACCCGACATATTAATCAGCCCCAGCATTTT.

This clonotype was seen only a few times. This rearrangement joins TRBV6-1 to TRBJ1-2; TRBD1 aligns across 8 bases. The germline V gene encodes CDR1 MNHNS and CDR2 SASEGT. The CDR3 contains 15 residues. Trimming took 4 bases from V and 8 from J; bases not matched to a gene: 12. CDR3 residues: CASSGQDRERWGYTF. DNA for the CDR3: TGTGCCAGCAGTGGACAGGACAGGGAGCGATGGGGCTACACCTTC.

This clonotype was seen only a few times. The rearrangement uses TRBV20-1 and TRBJ1-5, with a possible D match to TRBD1 (5 bases). V dropped 5 bases and J dropped 2 bases, with 16 bases sitting between them. Germline CDR1 is DFQATT and CDR2 is SNEGSKA (reference sequence). The length of the CDR3 is 15 residues. The CDR3 coding sequence is TGCAGTGCTTCTGGGACCCGCGGGGGCAATCAGCCCCAGCATTTT. This translates into CSASGTRGGNQPQHF.

This clonotype has just one count. This rearrangement joins TRBV29-1 to TRBJ1-1; no clear D. The CDR3 is 11 amino acids. The germline CDR1 and CDR2 sequences are SQVTM and ANQGSEA. V dropped 4 bases and J dropped 2 bases, with 5 bases sitting between them. The CDR3 is CSVGVNTEAFF. CDR3 nucleotide sequence: TGCAGCGTTGGGGTCAACACTGAAGCTTTCTTT.

The chain couples TRBV19 to TRBJ2-1, with 9 bases identical to TRBD2. Losses at the gene ends were 5 bases for V and 4 bases for J; bases not matched to a gene: 3. CDR3 length equals 14 residues. The germline V gene has CDR1 LNHDA and CDR2 SQIVND (reference sequence). In DNA form, the CDR3 reads TGTGCCAGTAGTTTTGCGGGAGGGTACAATGAGCAGTTCTTC. It translates to CASSFAGGYNEQFF.

This clonotype has just a few counts. The V gene is TRBV14, the J gene TRBJ2-5; no firm D call. Germline V gene data show CDR1 as SGHDN and CDR2 as FVKESK. This CDR3 region has 13 residues. V was clipped by 0 bases and J by 7 bases, with 9 bases between them. CDR3 coding DNA: TGTGCCAGCAGCCAAGACCCATACGGGACCCAGTACTTC. Translation: CASSQDPYGTQYF.

This clonotype was observed a handful of times. The V gene is TRBV11-2, the J gene TRBJ2-3; the match to TRBD2 covers 9 bases. The length of the CDR3 is 15 residues. After removal of 1 base from V and 5 bases from J, the junction contained 4 bases not matched to a gene. CDR1 and CDR2 (germline): SGHAT, FQNNGV. The DNA of the CDR3 is TGTGCCAGCAGCTTAGTGGGACTAGCAGAAGATACGCAGTATTTT. It is translated as CASSLVGLAEDTQYF.

The V call is TRBV4-1, the J call TRBJ1-1; maybe TRBD1 (6 bases). The V end lost 1 base, the J end lost 1 base, and 10 bases lay between the germline ends. The CDR3 consists of 15 residues. Germline CDR1 is MGHRA and CDR2 is YSYEKL. The chain's CDR3 is CASSQGPGANTEAFF. The DNA of the CDR3 is TGCGCCAGCAGCCAAGGGCCAGGGGCGAACACTGAAGCTTTCTTT.

The sample holds many counts of this clonotype. V gene TRBV7-3 combines with J gene TRBJ1-1; maybe TRBD1 (5 bases). Germline V lookup: CDR1 SGHTA, CDR2 FQGTGA. The CDR3 spans 15 residues. The V and J ends lost 5 bases and 4 bases respectively, with 17 bases between them. CDR3 sequence: CASSKTGTAATEAFF. CDR3 DNA: TGTGCCAGCAGCAAAACCGGGACGGCGGCCACTGAAGCTTTCTTT.

This rearrangement joins TRBV7-2 to TRBJ2-7; 9 bases line up with TRBD2. The CDR3 runs 13 residues. The germline V gene has CDR1 SGHTA and CDR2 FQGNSA. V was clipped by 3 bases and J by 7 bases; unmatched bases: 4. DNA of the CDR3: TGTGCCAGCAGCTTTGCGGGAGGGCGAGAGCAGTACTTC. Translating it yields CASSFAGGREQYF.

This clonotype was seen only a few times. CDR3 protein: CASSQQGGGPYEQYF. The CDR3, as DNA: TGTGCCAGCAGCCAACAGGGAGGTGGGCCCTACGAGCAGTACTTC. The chain combines TRBV28 with TRBJ2-7; the D gene could be TRBD1 or TRBD2 (6 bases each). The CDR3 consists of 15 residues. Trimming took off 6 bases at V and 2 bases at J, with 17 bases between the two ends. Germline assignment: CDR1 MDHEN and CDR2 SYDVKM.